Included here is one T cell receptor beta chain sequence, with context. Its specific antigen is unknown. No base-level quality is on record; no much larger clone is a single base apart. Library prep was done by the immunoSEQ multiplex PCR assay. TCRdb mirrors the immuneACCESS table, restricted to in-frame sequences. Some clones are absent from its copies; in checked studies, under half trace to an unresolved V gene, and the reason for the others is unknown. Present in this sample are around 79,000 clones, 90% to 95% of which were seen just once. The ten largest clones capture approximately 0.25% of the sample. These data belong to a study of technical replicates of blood from four donors (dated by TCRdb to about 2017). Measured from the cysteine to the phenylalanine, the CDR3 is 15 residues long. Only the CDR3 region is kept as DNA, spanning 45 bases read in frame from base 1. The germline V gene (reference sequence) provides CDR1 LNHNV and CDR2 YYDKDF. The trim is 0 bases for V and 8 bases for J, with a gap of 16 bases between the germline ends.

The V gene is TRBV15 and the J gene is TRBJ1-2; possibly the D gene is TRBD1, per 6 matching bases. The sample consisted of T cells isolated from PBMCs. The receptor was derived from a human donor in good health. The sequenced DNA: TGTGCCACCAGCAGAGATTCGTACAGGGCACAAGGCTACACCTTC. It codes for CATSRDSYRAQGYTF.